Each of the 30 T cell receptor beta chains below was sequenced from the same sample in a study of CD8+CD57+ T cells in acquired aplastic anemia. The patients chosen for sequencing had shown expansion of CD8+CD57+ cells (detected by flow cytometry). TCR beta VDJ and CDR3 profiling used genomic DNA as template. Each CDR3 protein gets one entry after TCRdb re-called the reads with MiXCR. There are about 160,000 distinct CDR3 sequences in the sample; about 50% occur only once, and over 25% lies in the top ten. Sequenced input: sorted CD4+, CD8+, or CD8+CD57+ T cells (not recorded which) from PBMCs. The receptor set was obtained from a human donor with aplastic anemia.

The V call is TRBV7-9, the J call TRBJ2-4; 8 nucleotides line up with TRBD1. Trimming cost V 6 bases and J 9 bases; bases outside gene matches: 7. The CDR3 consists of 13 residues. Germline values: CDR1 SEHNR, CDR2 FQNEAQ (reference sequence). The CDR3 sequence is CASRDETGGIQYF. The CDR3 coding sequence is TGTGCCAGCAGGGACGAAACAGGGGGCATTCAGTACTTC.

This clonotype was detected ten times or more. CDR3 residues: CASSETGQQETQYF. As DNA, the CDR3 is TGTGCCAGCAGTGAAACGGGACAGCAAGAGACCCAGTACTTC. This chain uses TRBV12-3 or TRBV12-4 with TRBJ2-5; the match to TRBD1 covers 7 bases. The CDR3 totals 14 residues. V shed 5 bases and J 2 bases; nucleotides not matched to a gene: 5.

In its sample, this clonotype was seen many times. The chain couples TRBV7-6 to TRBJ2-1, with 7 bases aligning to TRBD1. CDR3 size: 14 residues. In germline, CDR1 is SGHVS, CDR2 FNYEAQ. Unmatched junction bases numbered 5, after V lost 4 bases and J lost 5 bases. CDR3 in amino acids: CASSSGGLHNEQFF. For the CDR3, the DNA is TGTGCCAGCAGCTCAGGGGGTCTCCACAATGAGCAGTTCTTC.

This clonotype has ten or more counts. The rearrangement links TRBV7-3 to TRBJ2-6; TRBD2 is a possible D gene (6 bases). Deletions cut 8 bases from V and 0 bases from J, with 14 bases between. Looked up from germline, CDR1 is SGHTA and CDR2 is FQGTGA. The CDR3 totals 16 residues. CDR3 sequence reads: CASRLARDSGANVLTF. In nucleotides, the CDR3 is TGTGCCAGCCGGCTAGCGAGAGACTCTGGGGCCAACGTCCTGACTTTC.

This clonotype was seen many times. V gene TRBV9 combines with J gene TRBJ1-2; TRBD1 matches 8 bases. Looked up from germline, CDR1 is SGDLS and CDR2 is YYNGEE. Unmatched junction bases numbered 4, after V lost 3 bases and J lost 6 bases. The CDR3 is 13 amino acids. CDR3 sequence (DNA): TGTGCCAGCAGCGACACGGGACAGGATGGCTACACCTTC. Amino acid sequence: CASSDTGQDGYTF.

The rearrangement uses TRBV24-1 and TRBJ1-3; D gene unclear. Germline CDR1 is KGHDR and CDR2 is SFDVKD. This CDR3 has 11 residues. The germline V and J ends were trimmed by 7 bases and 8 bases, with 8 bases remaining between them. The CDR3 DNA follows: TGTGCCACCAGAAGTGTCTACACCATATATTTT. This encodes CATRSVYTIYF.

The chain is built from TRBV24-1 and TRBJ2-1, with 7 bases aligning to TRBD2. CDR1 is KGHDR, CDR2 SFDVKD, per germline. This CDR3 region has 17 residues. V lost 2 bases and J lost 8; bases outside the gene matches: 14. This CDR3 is CATSDSRGGASFYEQFF. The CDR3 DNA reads TGTGCCACCAGTGATTCCCGGGGAGGGGCATCCTTCTATGAGCAGTTCTTC.

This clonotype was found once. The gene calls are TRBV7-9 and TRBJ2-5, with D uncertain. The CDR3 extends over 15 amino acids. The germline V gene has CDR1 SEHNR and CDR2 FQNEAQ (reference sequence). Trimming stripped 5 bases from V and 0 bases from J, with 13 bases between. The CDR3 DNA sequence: TGTGCCAGCAGCCGAACCCCCGCGAACCAAGAGACCCAGTACTTC. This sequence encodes CASSRTPANQETQYF.

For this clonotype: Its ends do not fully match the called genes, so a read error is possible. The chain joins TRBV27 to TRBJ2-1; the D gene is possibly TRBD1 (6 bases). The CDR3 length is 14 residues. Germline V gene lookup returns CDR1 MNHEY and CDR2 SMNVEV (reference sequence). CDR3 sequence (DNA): TGTGCCAGCAGTTTAAAGAATACAGGGAATGAGCAGATCTTC. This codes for CASSLKNTGNEQIF.

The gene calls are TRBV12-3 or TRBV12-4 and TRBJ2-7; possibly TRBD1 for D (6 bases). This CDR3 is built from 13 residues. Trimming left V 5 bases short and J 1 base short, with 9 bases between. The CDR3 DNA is TGTGCCAGCAGTCGGACAGAGTCCTACGAGCAGTACTTC. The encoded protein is CASSRTESYEQYF.

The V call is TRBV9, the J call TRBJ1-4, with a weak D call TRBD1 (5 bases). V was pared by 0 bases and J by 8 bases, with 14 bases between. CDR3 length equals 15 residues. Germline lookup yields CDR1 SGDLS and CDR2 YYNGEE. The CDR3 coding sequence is TGTGCCAGCAGCGTAGGTAGGGGCCAAATGGAAAAACTGTTTTTT. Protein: CASSVGRGQMEKLFF.

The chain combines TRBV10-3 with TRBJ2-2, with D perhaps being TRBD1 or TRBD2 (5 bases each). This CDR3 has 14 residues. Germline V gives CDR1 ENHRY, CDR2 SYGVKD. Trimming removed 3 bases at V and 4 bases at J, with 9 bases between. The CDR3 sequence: CAISDPGTTGELFF. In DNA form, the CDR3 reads TGTGCCATCAGTGATCCCGGGACCACCGGGGAGCTGTTTTTT.

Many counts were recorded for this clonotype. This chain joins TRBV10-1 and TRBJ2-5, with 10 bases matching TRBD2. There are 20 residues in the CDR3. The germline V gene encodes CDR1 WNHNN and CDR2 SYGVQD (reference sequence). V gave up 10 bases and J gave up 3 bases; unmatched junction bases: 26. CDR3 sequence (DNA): TGCGCCACCCCCACCTGCCAGCGGGAGGGGAGGAGTTACACGGAAGAGACCCAGTACTTC. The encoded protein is CATPTCQREGRSYTEETQYF.

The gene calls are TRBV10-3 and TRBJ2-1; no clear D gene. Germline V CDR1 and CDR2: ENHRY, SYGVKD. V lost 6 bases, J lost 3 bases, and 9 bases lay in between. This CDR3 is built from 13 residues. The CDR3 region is CAISGLYYNEQFF. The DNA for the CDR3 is TGTGCCATCAGCGGGCTTTACTACAATGAGCAGTTCTTC.

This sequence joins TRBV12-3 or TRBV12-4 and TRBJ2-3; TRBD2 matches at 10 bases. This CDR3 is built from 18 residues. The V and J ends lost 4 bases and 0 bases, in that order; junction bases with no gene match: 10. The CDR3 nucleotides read TGTGCCAGCAGTTCGTTTCTTCTAGCGGGAGAGAGCACAGATACGCAGTATTTT. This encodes CASSSFLLAGESTDTQYF.

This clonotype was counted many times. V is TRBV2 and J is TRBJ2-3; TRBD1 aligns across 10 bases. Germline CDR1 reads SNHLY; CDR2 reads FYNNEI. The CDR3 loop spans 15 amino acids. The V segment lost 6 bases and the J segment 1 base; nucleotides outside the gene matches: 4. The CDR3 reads CASRGGTGGTDTQYF. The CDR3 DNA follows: TGTGCCAGCAGGGGAGGGACAGGGGGCACAGATACGCAGTATTTT. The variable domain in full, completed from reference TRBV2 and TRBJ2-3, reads EPEVTQTPSHQVTQMGQEVILRCVPISNHLYFYWYRQILGQKVEFLVSFYNNEISEKSEIFDDQFSVERPDGSNFTLKIRSTKLEDSAMYFCASRGGTGGTDTQYFGPGTRLTVL.

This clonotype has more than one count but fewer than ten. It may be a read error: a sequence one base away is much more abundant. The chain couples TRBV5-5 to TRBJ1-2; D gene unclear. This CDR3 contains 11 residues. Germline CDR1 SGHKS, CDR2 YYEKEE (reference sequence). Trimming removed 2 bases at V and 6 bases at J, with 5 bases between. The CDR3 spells CASSLDHGYTF. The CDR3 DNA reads TGTGCCAGCAGCTTAGACCATGGCTACACCTTC.

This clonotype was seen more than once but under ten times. CDR3 coding DNA: TGTGCCAGTTCACTACAGGGGGCCGGGGAGCTGTTTTTT. Translating it yields CASSLQGAGELFF. V and J are TRBV19 and TRBJ2-2; TRBD1 matches at 8 bases. The CDR3 contains 13 residues. Looked up from germline, CDR1 is LNHDA and CDR2 is SQIVND (reference sequence). The V and J ends lost 8 bases and 6 bases, in that order; junction bases with no gene match: 5.

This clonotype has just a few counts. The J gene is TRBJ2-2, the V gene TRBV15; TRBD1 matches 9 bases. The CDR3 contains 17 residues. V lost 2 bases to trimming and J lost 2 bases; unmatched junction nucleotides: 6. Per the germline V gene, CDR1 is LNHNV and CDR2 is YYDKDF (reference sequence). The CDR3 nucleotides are TGTGCCACCAGCAGATCCGGACAGGGGCCCAACACCGGGGAGCTGTTTTTT. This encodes CATSRSGQGPNTGELFF.

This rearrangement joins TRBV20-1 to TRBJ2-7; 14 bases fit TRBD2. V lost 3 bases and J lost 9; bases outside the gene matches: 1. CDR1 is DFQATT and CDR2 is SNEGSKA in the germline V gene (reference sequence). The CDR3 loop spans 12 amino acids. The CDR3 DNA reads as TGCAGTGCTAGCGGGACTAGCGGGAGGCAGTACTTC. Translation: CSASGTSGRQYF.

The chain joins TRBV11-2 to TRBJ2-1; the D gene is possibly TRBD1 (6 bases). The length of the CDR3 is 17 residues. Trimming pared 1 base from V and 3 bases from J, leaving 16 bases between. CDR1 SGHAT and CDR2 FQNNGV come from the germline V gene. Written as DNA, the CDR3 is TGTGCCAGCAGCTTAGGACCACAGGGTTCCGGCTACAATGAGCAGTTCTTC. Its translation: CASSLGPQGSGYNEQFF.

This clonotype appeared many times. CDR3 sequence reads: CATSNSPGGRNINQPQHF. In DNA form, the CDR3 reads TGTGCCACCAGCAATTCTCCCGGGGGGAGAAATATAAATCAGCCCCAGCATTTT. The V call is TRBV15, the J call TRBJ1-5; tentatively, D is TRBD1 (5 bases). CDR3 size: 18 residues. Per germline, CDR1 LNHNV and CDR2 YYDKDF (reference sequence). The germline V and J ends were trimmed by 4 bases and 4 bases, with 23 bases remaining between them.

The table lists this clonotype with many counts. The CDR3 protein is CASSLGASEVSDEQYF. The DNA of the CDR3 is TGTGCCAGCAGCTTGGGGGCTAGCGAGGTTTCCGACGAGCAGTACTTC. The chain employs TRBV5-4 and TRBJ2-7; D perhaps matches TRBD2 (6 bases). The CDR3 totals 16 residues. V was cut by 0 bases and J by 5 bases, with 18 bases left in between. CDR1 and CDR2 (germline): SGHNT, YYREEE (reference sequence).

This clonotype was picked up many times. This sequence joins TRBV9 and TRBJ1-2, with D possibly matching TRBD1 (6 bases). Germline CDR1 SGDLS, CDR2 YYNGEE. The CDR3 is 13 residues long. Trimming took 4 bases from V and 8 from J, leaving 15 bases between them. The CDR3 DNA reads TGTGCCAGCAGCTCCTATACAGGGTCCGGCTACACCTTC. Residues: CASSSYTGSGYTF.

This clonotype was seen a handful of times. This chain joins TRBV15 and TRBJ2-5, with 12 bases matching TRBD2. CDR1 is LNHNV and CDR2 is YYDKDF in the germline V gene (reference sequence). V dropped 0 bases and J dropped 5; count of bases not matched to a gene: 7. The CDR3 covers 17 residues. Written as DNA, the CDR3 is TGTGCCACCAGCAGAGACCGGGGACTAGCGGGCCTTGAGACCCAGTACTTC. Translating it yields CATSRDRGLAGLETQYF.

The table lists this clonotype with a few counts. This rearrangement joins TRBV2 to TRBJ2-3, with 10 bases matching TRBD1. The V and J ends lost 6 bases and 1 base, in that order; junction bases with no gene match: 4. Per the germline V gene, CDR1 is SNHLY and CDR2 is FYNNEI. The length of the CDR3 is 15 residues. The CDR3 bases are TGTGCCAGCAGGGGACAGGGGCTAGGCACAGATACGCAGTATTTT. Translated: CASRGQGLGTDTQYF.

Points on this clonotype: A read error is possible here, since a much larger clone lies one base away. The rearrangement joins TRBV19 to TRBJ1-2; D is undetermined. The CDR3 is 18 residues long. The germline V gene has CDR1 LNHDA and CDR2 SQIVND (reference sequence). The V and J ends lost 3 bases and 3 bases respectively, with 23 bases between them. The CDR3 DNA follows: TGTGCCAGTAGTATGAGGAGTCAGACCCCTAGCTTGGACTATGGCTACACCTTC. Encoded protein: CASSMRSQTPSLDYGYTF.

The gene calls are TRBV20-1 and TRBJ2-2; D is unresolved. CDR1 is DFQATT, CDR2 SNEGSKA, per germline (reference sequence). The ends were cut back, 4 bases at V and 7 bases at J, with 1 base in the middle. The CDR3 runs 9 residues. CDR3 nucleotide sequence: TGCAGTGCTATCGGGGAGCTGTTTTTT. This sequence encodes CSAIGELFF.

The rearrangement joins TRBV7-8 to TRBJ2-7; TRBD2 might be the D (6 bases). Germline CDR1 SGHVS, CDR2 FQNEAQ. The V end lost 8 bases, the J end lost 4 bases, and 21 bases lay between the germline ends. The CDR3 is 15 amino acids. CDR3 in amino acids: CASGAPGDYSYEQYF. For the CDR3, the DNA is TGTGCCAGCGGCGCCCCGGGGGATTACTCATACGAGCAGTACTTC.

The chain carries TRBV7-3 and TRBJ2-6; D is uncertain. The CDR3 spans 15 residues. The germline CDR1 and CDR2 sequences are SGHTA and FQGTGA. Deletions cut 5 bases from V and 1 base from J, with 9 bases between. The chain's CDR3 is CASSRALSGANVLTF. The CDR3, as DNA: TGTGCCAGCAGCCGAGCTCTGTCTGGGGCCAACGTCCTGACTTTC.